This T cell receptor beta chain is drawn from a study of cytomegalovirus exposure and HLA in healthy donors. Study-wide results and limits: Later examination showed HLA-associated TCR beta chains had greater clonal expansion than equally common others.

It was with 60 Vbeta and 13 Jbeta primers that the PCR ran. Repertoires were generated with immunoSEQ multiplex PCR, while TCRdb's copy carries only in-frame clones and drops some. The sample yields over 85,000 clones, 7.6% seen once. Worth noting for this clone: Its antigen is not identified.

Germline loops: CDR1 SGHDN, CDR2 FVKESK. This CDR3 contains 14 residues. V was trimmed by 0 bases and J by 3 bases, leaving 6 bases between them. The chain couples TRBV14 to TRBJ2-1; no definite D call. The clonotype comes from a man over 45 in good health and CMV-seronegative. Material: PBMCs. The CDR3 reads CASSQEYNYNEQFF. The CDR3 coding sequence is TGTGCCAGCAGCCAAGAGTACAACTACAATGAGCAGTTCTTC.